This T cell receptor beta chain was recorded in a study of blood T cell repertoires in COVID-19. The CDR3 consists of 15 residues. The germline V gene encodes CDR1 SGHRS and CDR2 YFSETQ. J gave up 2 bases and V 3 bases, and 7 bases lay outside the gene matches. Data came from immunoSEQ multiplex PCR; TCRdb stores just in-frame clones and leaves some out. The data show 88,000 or so clones, 86% seen once. This receptor was identified in a man between 60 and 75 years old with acute or convalescent COVID-19. Sequencing used peripheral blood. This chain uses TRBV5-1 with TRBJ1-2, with TRBD1 matching over 7 bases. CDR3 sequence: CASSYGQAINYGYTF. DNA of the CDR3: TGCGCCAGCAGCTATGGACAGGCGATAAACTATGGCTACACCTTC.